The 22 T cell receptor beta chains reported below all come from one sample, sequenced in a study of T-cell reconstitution after alpha-beta-depleted transplantation in children. Unique molecular identifiers tagged the TCRbeta library. TCRdb called the PCR reads again in MiXCR, with one record for every CDR3 protein. Here the sample spans roughly 500,000 distinct CDR3 sequences, 32% being singletons. The material sequenced was PBMCs from the stem cell graft donor, taken from the stem cell graft. These receptors came from a human donor who donated a stem cell graft to a child with aplastic anemia.

V is TRBV18 and J is TRBJ1-1; maybe TRBD1 (6 bases). Trimming cost V 2 bases and J 8 bases, with 12 bases left between them. Germline CDR1 reads KGHSH; CDR2 reads LQKENI. This CDR3 is 13 amino acids long. The CDR3 coding sequence is TGTGCCAGCTCACCAGGTTCCGGACAGGAAGCTTTCTTT. This codes for CASSPGSGQEAFF. The whole variable domain, filled in from reference TRBV18 and TRBJ1-1, reads NAGVMQNPRHLVRRRGQEARLRCSPMKGHSHVYWYRQLPEEGLKFMVYLQKENIIDESGMPKERFSAEFPKEGPSILRIQQVVRGDSAAYFCASSPGSGQEAFFGQGTRLTVV.

V and J are TRBV6-2 or TRBV6-3 and TRBJ2-1; D not certain. Trimming shortened V by 4 bases and J by 5 bases, and 18 bases separated the two germline ends. Germline CDR1 is MNHEY and CDR2 is SVGEGT. The CDR3 sequence is 16 residues long. The CDR3, as DNA: TGTGCCAGCAGTTCGCGAGACTTCATGAGGAACAATGAGCAGTTCTTC. It encodes CASSSRDFMRNNEQFF.

This clonotype has just a few counts. The chain joins TRBV7-8 to TRBJ2-3; 8 bases agree with TRBD2. Germline V gene lookup returns CDR1 SGHVS and CDR2 FQNEAQ. The V segment lost 5 bases and the J segment 0 bases; nucleotides outside the gene matches: 7. The CDR3 is made up of 16 amino acids. CDR3 coding DNA: TGTGCCAGCAGCGGTTTGGCGGGAGGTAGCACAGATACGCAGTATTTT. This translates into CASSGLAGGSTDTQYF.

This clonotype was picked up a small number of times. The chain uses TRBV29-1 and TRBJ2-1; 11 bases match TRBD2. This CDR3 has 15 residues. The germline V gene has CDR1 SQVTM and CDR2 ANQGSEA. Trimming took 5 bases from V and 3 from J; bases not matched to a gene: 6. CDR3 in DNA: TGCAGCGTTACCCCTAGCGGGAGGCGCTACAATGAGCAGTTCTTC. This translates into CSVTPSGRRYNEQFF.

J is TRBJ1-3 and V is TRBV28; D is uncertain. CDR1 is MDHEN and CDR2 is SYDVKM in the germline V gene. V lost 8 bases to trimming and J lost 4 bases, with 9 bases between them. This CDR3 comprises 12 residues. The CDR3 nucleotides are TGTGCCAGCCTAAGAAAGGGAAACACCATATATTTT. It encodes CASLRKGNTIYF. The entire variable domain, with the rest obtained from reference TRBV28 and TRBJ1-3, is as follows: DVKVTQSSRYLVKRTGEKVFLECVQDMDHENMFWYRQDPGLGLRLIYFSYDVKMKEKGDIPEGYSVSREKKERFSLILESASTNQTSMYLCASLRKGNTIYFGEGSWLTVV.

In its sample, this clonotype was seen a few times. The rearrangement joins TRBV29-1 to TRBJ2-1; the match to TRBD2 covers 10 bases. CDR3 length: 15 amino acids. The germline gives CDR1 SQVTM, CDR2 ANQGSEA. Unmatched junction bases numbered 8, after V lost 7 bases and J lost 2 bases. The CDR3 loop is CSAVSGLAAYNEQFF. The CDR3 DNA reads TGCAGCGCCGTCTCCGGACTAGCGGCCTACAATGAGCAGTTCTTC.

This chain connects TRBV27 to TRBJ2-1; D call uncertain. This CDR3 has 16 amino acids. The V end lost 2 bases, the J end lost 0 bases, and 11 bases lay between the germline ends. Germline-derived CDR1 and CDR2 are MNHEY and SMNVEV (reference sequence). CDR3 coding DNA: TGTGCCAGCAGTTTAATAGGGATGAGCTCCTACAATGAGCAGTTCTTC. Translated: CASSLIGMSSYNEQFF.

This sequence joins TRBV7-2 and TRBJ1-1; 8 bases line up with TRBD1. From germline, CDR1 is SGHTA and CDR2 FQGNSA. CDR3 length: 13 residues. V was pared by 6 bases and J by 8 bases, with 8 bases of the junction left unmatched. CDR3 bases: TGTGCCAGCAGTACAGGGGGAAGGGCGGAAGCTTTCTTT. It yields the protein CASSTGGRAEAFF.

This chain joins TRBV3-1 and TRBJ2-3, with 13 bases aligning to TRBD2. This CDR3 is 15 amino acids long. Trimming removed 7 bases from V and 6 bases from J; junction bases left unmatched: 7. CDR1 is LGHDT, CDR2 YNNKEL, per germline (reference sequence). CDR3 residues: CASTKLAGGMDTQYF. The CDR3 DNA follows: TGTGCCAGCACCAAACTAGCGGGAGGGATGGATACGCAGTATTTT.

The genes are TRBV12-3 or TRBV12-4 and TRBJ2-5, with 8 nucleotides matching TRBD2. CDR3 size: 14 residues. Unmatched junction bases numbered 8, after V lost 7 bases and J lost 4 bases. The CDR3 nucleotides read TGTGCCAGCACCCCGGCCGGGACTAGAGAGACCCAGTACTTC. The encoded protein is CASTPAGTRETQYF.

This clonotype was detected many times. The chain has TRBV20-1 and TRBJ1-1; the D is unclear. Trimming took 3 bases from V and 5 from J, leaving 10 bases between them. This CDR3 comprises 12 residues. Germline V CDR1 and CDR2: DFQATT, SNEGSKA (reference sequence). The CDR3 region has the DNA TGCAGTGCTAGTGTCCGCGATACTGAAGCTTTCTTT. Translated, it gives CSASVRDTEAFF.

This chain links TRBV5-1 with TRBJ1-1; 7 bases are shared with TRBD1. J gave up 8 bases and V 4 bases, and 11 bases lay outside the gene matches. CDR3 size: 14 residues. Germline V CDR1 and CDR2: SGHRS, YFSETQ. CDR3 sequence (DNA): TGCGCCAGCAGCCAACCCAGAGGGGGCAAGGAAGCTTTCTTT. This gives the protein CASSQPRGGKEAFF.

The V call is TRBV29-1, the J call TRBJ1-1; tentative D call: TRBD1 (5 bases). Per germline, CDR1 SQVTM and CDR2 ANQGSEA. Trimming left V 1 base short and J 7 bases short, with 16 bases between. The CDR3 contains 14 residues. The CDR3 sequence is CSVEVGGGFREAFF. In DNA form, the CDR3 reads TGCAGCGTTGAAGTGGGGGGGGGATTTCGTGAAGCTTTCTTT.

This clonotype was seen a few times. V gene TRBV11-2 combines with J gene TRBJ2-1, with D tentatively TRBD1 (6 bases). CDR3 length: 14 amino acids. V was trimmed by 0 bases and J by 6 bases, leaving 9 bases between them. From germline, CDR1 is SGHAT and CDR2 FQNNGV. This chain's CDR3 is CASSLEAGANEQFF. Here the CDR3 DNA reads TGTGCCAGCAGCTTAGAGGCAGGGGCCAATGAGCAGTTCTTC.

This clonotype has a handful of counts. The chain has TRBV20-1 and TRBJ2-1; 10 positions match TRBD2. This CDR3 has 17 residues. CDR1 and CDR2 (germline): DFQATT, SNEGSKA (reference sequence). Losses at the gene ends were 0 bases for V and 4 bases for J; bases not matched to a gene: 9. As DNA, the CDR3 is TGCAGTGCTAGAGACGGGGCTAGCGGGAGAGATTACAATGAGCAGTTCTTC. This codes for CSARDGASGRDYNEQFF.

This chain connects TRBV20-1 to TRBJ2-1, with 11 bases fitting TRBD2. The germline CDR1 and CDR2 sequences are DFQATT and SNEGSKA (reference sequence). The J segment lost 9 bases and the V segment lost 0 bases, leaving 7 bases of the junction unmatched. This CDR3 is 15 amino acids long. The CDR3 sequence is CSARDISGRALEQFF. DNA of the CDR3: TGCAGTGCTAGAGATATTAGCGGGAGGGCCCTTGAGCAGTTCTTC.

This sequence joins TRBV10-3 and TRBJ1-4, with a possible D match to TRBD1 (5 bases). CDR3 size: 13 residues. Trimming left V 9 bases short and J 7 bases short, with 15 bases between. CDR1 ENHRY and CDR2 SYGVKD come from the germline V gene. CDR3 region: CAMSRGDGEKLFF. The CDR3 coding sequence is TGTGCCATGTCAAGAGGGGATGGTGAAAAACTGTTTTTT.

This clonotype was found a few times. This chain joins TRBV29-1 and TRBJ1-6, with D perhaps TRBD1 (5 bases). Germline V lookup: CDR1 SQVTM, CDR2 ANQGSEA. CDR3 size: 13 residues. The V gene lost 4 bases and the J gene lost 6 bases, with 10 bases spanning the gap. As DNA, the CDR3 is TGCAGCGTTGCCTCGGGGACTAATTCACCCCTCCACTTT. Its translation: CSVASGTNSPLHF.

This clonotype was observed a few times. This rearrangement joins TRBV6-6 to TRBJ2-2; 12 bases align to TRBD2. Germline-derived CDR1 and CDR2 are MNHNY and SVGAGI (reference sequence). V shed 5 bases, J shed 5 bases, and the junction held 6 bases outside the gene matches. The CDR3 contains 16 residues. The CDR3: CASSPSGRALTGELFF. The CDR3 DNA reads as TGTGCCAGCAGTCCTAGCGGGAGGGCCTTAACCGGGGAGCTGTTTTTT.

The gene calls are TRBV4-1 and TRBJ2-1; D gene unclear. This CDR3 is 13 amino acids long. V was cut by 0 bases and J by 10 bases, with 10 bases left in between. CDR1 is MGHRA, CDR2 YSYEKL, per germline. The CDR3: CASSQERMSEQFF. The DNA of the CDR3 is TGCGCCAGCAGCCAAGAAAGGATGAGCGAGCAGTTCTTC.

The table lists this clonotype with a count of one. The chain couples TRBV7-2 to TRBJ2-7, with D perhaps matching TRBD1 (5 bases). This CDR3 contains 13 residues. Per germline, CDR1 SGHTA and CDR2 FQGNSA. Trimming removed 5 bases from V and 4 bases from J, with 12 bases in between. The CDR3 sequence: CASSEWQGYEQYF. Here the CDR3 DNA reads TGTGCCAGCAGCGAATGGCAGGGATACGAGCAGTACTTC.

This clonotype has more than one count but fewer than ten. The CDR3 DNA reads TGTGCCAGCTCACCACCAGCTCCGAACACTGAAGCTTTCTTT. It is translated as CASSPPAPNTEAFF. This chain uses TRBV18 with TRBJ1-1; the D is unclear. With 0 bases removed from V and 1 base from J, the gap between germline ends came to 6 bases. CDR3 length: 14 amino acids. CDR1 is KGHSH, CDR2 LQKENI, per germline.